These T cell receptor beta chains were read from a single sample in a study of T cell responses to AZD1222 COVID-19 vaccine. The table came from immunoSEQ multiplex PCR; TCRdb's copy has only in-frame clones and leaves some out. Of 150,000 or so clones in the sample, more than 80% were seen once. This specimen consisted of peripheral blood, obtained on day 0 of AZD1222 vaccination. The receptor set was obtained from an adult in good health. The CDR3 runs from the conserved cysteine through the conserved F or W. Each record gives: D gene, V gene, clone size, J gene, CDR3 protein, CDR3 DNA. D genes are given only for firm matches. Clone size is given for some rows only: seen once, a few or many times, or a class if the clone is expanded.

d_gene: -
v_gene: TRBV9
abundance: -
j_gene: TRBJ2-2
CDR3aa: CASSVSTGELFF
CDR3nt: TGTGCCAGCAGCGTGTCCACCGGGGAGCTGTTTTTT

d_gene: TRBD1
v_gene: TRBV6-6
abundance: -
j_gene: TRBJ2-5
CDR3aa: CASSRRTGGTGETQYF
CDR3nt: TGTGCCAGCAGTCGAAGGACAGGGGGCACGGGGGAGACCCAGTACTTC

d_gene: -
v_gene: TRBV27
abundance: -
j_gene: TRBJ1-3
CDR3aa: CASSPGHLESGNTIYF
CDR3nt: TGTGCCAGCAGCCCGGGACACTTAGAATCTGGAAACACCATATATTTT

d_gene: TRBD1
v_gene: TRBV19
abundance: -
j_gene: TRBJ1-5
CDR3aa: CASTTGGASNSNQPQHF
CDR3nt: TGTGCCAGTACGACAGGGGGCGCATCTAATAGCAATCAGCCCCAGCATTTT

d_gene: TRBD1
v_gene: TRBV28
abundance: -
j_gene: TRBJ1-4
CDR3aa: CASSSGTAVEKLFF
CDR3nt: TGTGCCAGCAGTTCCGGGACAGCCGTTGAAAAACTGTTTTTT

d_gene: TRBD2
v_gene: TRBV28
abundance: -
j_gene: TRBJ2-7
CDR3aa: CASSRAGTGSYEQYF
CDR3nt: TGTGCCAGCAGTAGAGCGGGGACCGGCTCCTACGAGCAGTACTTC

d_gene: TRBD1
v_gene: TRBV4-1
abundance: -
j_gene: TRBJ1-2
CDR3aa: CASSQPQGRGYGYTF
CDR3nt: TGCGCCAGCAGCCAACCACAGGGGCGCGGCTATGGCTACACCTTC

d_gene: -
v_gene: TRBV19
abundance: few
j_gene: TRBJ1-1
CDR3aa: CASSIGVWMTEAFF
CDR3nt: TGTGCCAGTAGTATAGGGGTCTGGATGACTGAAGCTTTCTTT

d_gene: -
v_gene: TRBV4-1
abundance: -
j_gene: TRBJ2-1
CDR3aa: CASSPGGKGAIREQFF
CDR3nt: TGCGCCAGCAGCCCGGGAGGGAAGGGGGCAATACGTGAGCAGTTCTTC

d_gene: -
v_gene: TRBV5-1
abundance: -
j_gene: TRBJ1-5
CDR3aa: CASSLATGDQPQHF
CDR3nt: TGCGCCAGCAGCTTGGCGACCGGGGATCAGCCCCAGCATTTT

d_gene: TRBD1
v_gene: TRBV7-8
abundance: few
j_gene: TRBJ1-2
CDR3aa: CASSSDRAVGYTF
CDR3nt: TGTGCCAGCAGCTCCGACAGGGCGGTCGGCTACACCTTC

d_gene: -
v_gene: TRBV6-2/TRBV6-3
abundance: -
j_gene: TRBJ2-7
CDR3aa: CASSYPKGRSYEQYF
CDR3nt: TGTGCCAGCAGTTACCCCAAGGGGAGGTCCTACGAGCAGTACTTC

d_gene: -
v_gene: TRBV19
abundance: -
j_gene: TRBJ1-4
CDR3aa: CASSIGRNEKLFF
CDR3nt: TGTGCCAGTAGTATAGGCCGGAATGAAAAACTGTTTTTT

d_gene: TRBD1
v_gene: TRBV5-6
abundance: -
j_gene: TRBJ2-2
CDR3aa: CASSFGTVNTGELFF
CDR3nt: TGTGCCAGCAGCTTCGGGACAGTGAACACCGGGGAGCTGTTTTTT

d_gene: -
v_gene: TRBV6-5
abundance: -
j_gene: TRBJ1-5
CDR3aa: CASSSWDEPQHF
CDR3nt: TGTGCCAGCAGCTCATGGGATGAGCCCCAGCATTTT

d_gene: -
v_gene: TRBV24-1
abundance: -
j_gene: TRBJ1-1
CDR3aa: CASRDQMNTEAFF
CDR3nt: TGTGCCTCCCGGGACCAGATGAACACTGAAGCTTTCTTT

d_gene: -
v_gene: TRBV29-1
abundance: -
j_gene: TRBJ2-2
CDR3aa: CSVGIGGITGELFF
CDR3nt: TGCAGCGTGGGAATTGGGGGTATCACCGGGGAGCTGTTTTTT

d_gene: -
v_gene: TRBV30
abundance: -
j_gene: TRBJ1-1
CDR3aa: CAWSDPLGPSEAFF
CDR3nt: TGTGCCTGGAGTGACCCCTTAGGTCCTAGTGAAGCTTTCTTT

d_gene: -
v_gene: TRBV27
abundance: -
j_gene: TRBJ1-6
CDR3aa: CASSLVDSRSSPLHF
CDR3nt: TGTGCCAGCAGTTTAGTAGACAGTAGAAGTTCACCCCTCCACTTT

d_gene: -
v_gene: TRBV5-6
abundance: -
j_gene: TRBJ1-6
CDR3aa: CASSRVVGNSPLHF
CDR3nt: TGTGCCAGCAGCCGTGTGGTAGGGAATTCACCCCTCCACTTT

d_gene: -
v_gene: TRBV12-3/TRBV12-4
abundance: -
j_gene: TRBJ2-1
CDR3aa: CASGRVANEQFF
CDR3nt: TGTGCCAGCGGGCGGGTGGCTAATGAGCAGTTCTTC

d_gene: -
v_gene: TRBV4-3
abundance: -
j_gene: TRBJ2-3
CDR3aa: CASSQGHPSSTDTQYF
CDR3nt: TGCGCCAGCAGCCAAGGACATCCCTCTAGCACAGATACGCAGTATTTT

d_gene: TRBD1
v_gene: TRBV29-1
abundance: -
j_gene: TRBJ1-2
CDR3aa: CSVGRDREGYTF
CDR3nt: TGCAGCGTTGGTCGGGACAGGGAAGGCTACACCTTC

d_gene: -
v_gene: TRBV11-3
abundance: -
j_gene: TRBJ2-2
CDR3aa: CASAGSGELFF
CDR3nt: TGTGCCTCAGCAGGGTCCGGGGAGCTGTTTTTT

d_gene: -
v_gene: TRBV15
abundance: -
j_gene: TRBJ1-1
CDR3aa: CATSRDLSNTEAFF
CDR3nt: TGTGCCACCAGCAGAGATCTTTCCAACACTGAAGCTTTCTTT

d_gene: -
v_gene: TRBV23-1
abundance: -
j_gene: TRBJ2-1
CDR3aa: CASIGTPRKEKDNEQFF
CDR3nt: TGCGCCAGCATAGGGACCCCGCGGAAGGAAAAGGACAATGAGCAGTTCTTC

d_gene: -
v_gene: TRBV15
abundance: few
j_gene: TRBJ2-5
CDR3aa: CATSRDRRKGETQYF
CDR3nt: TGTGCCACCAGCAGAGATCGGAGAAAGGGGGAGACCCAGTACTTC

d_gene: -
v_gene: TRBV7-9
abundance: -
j_gene: TRBJ1-4
CDR3aa: CASKRLDLTNEKLFF
CDR3nt: TGTGCCAGCAAAAGACTTGACCTAACTAATGAAAAACTGTTTTTT

d_gene: TRBD2
v_gene: TRBV19
abundance: -
j_gene: TRBJ2-3
CDR3aa: CASSEREGVDTQYF
CDR3nt: TGTGCCAGTAGCGAGCGGGAGGGTGTCGATACGCAGTATTTT

d_gene: -
v_gene: TRBV7-9
abundance: -
j_gene: TRBJ1-2
CDR3aa: CASSGYGGLSNYGYTF
CDR3nt: TGTGCCAGCAGCGGATATGGGGGGTTGTCTAACTATGGCTACACCTTC

d_gene: TRBD1
v_gene: TRBV11-2
abundance: -
j_gene: TRBJ1-1
CDR3aa: CASSLDGQVNTEAFF
CDR3nt: TGTGCCAGCAGCTTAGATGGACAGGTGAACACTGAAGCTTTCTTT

d_gene: -
v_gene: TRBV7-3
abundance: -
j_gene: TRBJ2-2
CDR3aa: CASSLGRNTGELFF
CDR3nt: TGTGCCAGCAGCTTAGGAAGGAACACCGGGGAGCTGTTTTTT

d_gene: -
v_gene: TRBV6-5
abundance: -
j_gene: TRBJ1-1
CDR3aa: CASTRRENTEAFF
CDR3nt: TGTGCCAGCACCCGCCGGGAGAACACTGAAGCTTTCTTT

d_gene: TRBD2
v_gene: TRBV4-2
abundance: -
j_gene: TRBJ2-5
CDR3aa: CASSRWGGQETQYF
CDR3nt: TGTGCCAGCAGCCGTTGGGGAGGGCAAGAGACCCAGTACTTC

d_gene: -
v_gene: TRBV27
abundance: -
j_gene: TRBJ1-6
CDR3aa: CASSLQGAYNSPLHF
CDR3nt: TGTGCCAGCAGTTTACAGGGAGCCTATAATTCACCCCTCCACTTT

d_gene: -
v_gene: TRBV6-5
abundance: -
j_gene: TRBJ2-1
CDR3aa: CASSYSFTGQGNEQFF
CDR3nt: TGTGCCAGCAGTTACTCGTTCACGGGGCAGGGGAATGAGCAGTTCTTC

d_gene: TRBD1
v_gene: TRBV30
abundance: -
j_gene: TRBJ1-2
CDR3aa: CAWNFIRGRNYGYTF
CDR3nt: TGTGCCTGGAACTTTATCAGGGGGCGCAACTATGGCTACACCTTC

d_gene: -
v_gene: TRBV4-2
abundance: -
j_gene: TRBJ1-2
CDR3aa: CASSQDPGYSYGYTF
CDR3nt: TGTGCCAGCAGCCAAGATCCAGGGTATTCCTATGGCTACACCTTC

d_gene: TRBD2
v_gene: TRBV13
abundance: -
j_gene: TRBJ2-5
CDR3aa: CASSLVGLAGVWQETQYF
CDR3nt: TGTGCCAGCAGCTTAGTTGGCCTAGCGGGGGTATGGCAAGAGACCCAGTACTTC

d_gene: TRBD1
v_gene: TRBV7-8
abundance: -
j_gene: TRBJ1-5
CDR3aa: CASSRGYRGPNQPQHF
CDR3nt: TGTGCCAGCAGCCGGGGGTACAGGGGTCCTAATCAGCCCCAGCATTTT

d_gene: TRBD1
v_gene: TRBV9
abundance: -
j_gene: TRBJ1-2
CDR3aa: CASTLTGTEKFGGYTF
CDR3nt: TGTGCCAGCACCCTGACCGGGACAGAAAAATTTGGTGGCTACACCTTC

d_gene: -
v_gene: TRBV27
abundance: -
j_gene: TRBJ1-2
CDR3aa: CASSLSSQPYGYTF
CDR3nt: TGTGCCAGCAGTTTATCGAGTCAGCCGTATGGCTACACCTTC

d_gene: TRBD2
v_gene: TRBV27
abundance: -
j_gene: TRBJ2-7
CDR3aa: CASALGGLAGYEQYF
CDR3nt: TGTGCCAGCGCATTAGGGGGTCTAGCGGGCTACGAGCAGTACTTC

d_gene: -
v_gene: TRBV7-9
abundance: -
j_gene: TRBJ2-2
CDR3aa: CASTSGNTGELFF
CDR3nt: TGTGCCAGCACCTCGGGGAACACCGGGGAGCTGTTTTTT

d_gene: TRBD2
v_gene: TRBV10-3
abundance: -
j_gene: TRBJ2-1
CDR3aa: CAISEDSYHGRRPGLAGTYNEQFF
CDR3nt: TGTGCCATCAGTGAGGACTCTTACCACGGGAGAAGACCGGGACTAGCGGGCACCTACAATGAGCAGTTCTTC

d_gene: TRBD2
v_gene: TRBV19
abundance: -
j_gene: TRBJ2-7
CDR3aa: CASSLRGTSGRSEQYF
CDR3nt: TGTGCCAGTAGTCTCCGAGGGACTAGCGGGAGAAGCGAGCAGTACTTC

d_gene: TRBD1
v_gene: TRBV6-5
abundance: -
j_gene: TRBJ2-7
CDR3aa: CASSSSGTGNEQYF
CDR3nt: TGTGCCAGCAGTTCTTCCGGGACAGGGAACGAGCAGTACTTC

d_gene: -
v_gene: TRBV11-2
abundance: -
j_gene: TRBJ2-7
CDR3aa: CASSLARRPYEQYF
CDR3nt: TGTGCCAGCAGCTTAGCACGGAGACCCTACGAGCAGTACTTC

d_gene: -
v_gene: TRBV16
abundance: -
j_gene: TRBJ2-2
CDR3aa: CASSQVDAGELFF
CDR3nt: TGTGCCAGCAGCCAGGTAGACGCCGGGGAGCTGTTTTTT